These T cell receptor beta chains were read from a single sample in a study of cytomegalovirus exposure and HLA in healthy donors. Assay: immunoSEQ multiplex PCR; the TCRdb copy retains only in-frame clones and omits some. This table has about 70,000 clones, around 70% appearing once. The specimen was PBMCs. The origin of the receptors is a human donor in good health. The CDR3 runs from the conserved cysteine through the conserved F or W. Each record gives: J gene, clone size, V gene, D gene, CDR3 protein, CDR3 DNA. D genes are given only for firm matches. A row's size may be missing; if present it is once, few, many or a size class.

J: TRBJ1-2
size: .
V: TRBV28
D: .
CDR3: CASSPPGLTNYGYTF
DNA: TGTGCCAGCAGCCCTCCGGGGTTGACGAACTATGGCTACACCTTC

J: TRBJ2-1
size: few
V: TRBV13
D: TRBD2
CDR3: CASSSPDRVRLAGGPPNEQFF
DNA: TGTGCCAGCAGCTCACCTGACAGGGTCCGGTTAGCGGGAGGCCCCCCCAATGAGCAGTTCTTC

J: TRBJ2-5
size: few
V: TRBV18
D: TRBD1
CDR3: CASSSGQGQETQYF
DNA: TGTGCCAGCTCATCGGGACAGGGGCAAGAGACCCAGTACTTC

J: TRBJ2-1
size: few
V: TRBV11-3
D: TRBD2
CDR3: CASSLVPGGLGEQFF
DNA: TGTGCCAGCAGCTTAGTACCGGGGGGATTAGGTGAGCAGTTCTTC

J: TRBJ2-1
size: .
V: TRBV9
D: TRBD2
CDR3: CASSPTSGVGYEQFF
DNA: TGTGCCAGCAGCCCCACTAGCGGGGTTGGGTATGAGCAGTTCTTC

J: TRBJ2-1
size: few
V: TRBV11-2
D: TRBD2
CDR3: CASSLWGLAGGDNEQFF
DNA: TGTGCCAGCAGCTTATGGGGACTAGCGGGAGGGGACAATGAGCAGTTCTTC

J: TRBJ1-5
size: few
V: TRBV30
D: .
CDR3: CAWSVRGQPQHF
DNA: TGTGCCTGGAGTGTACGGGGTCAGCCCCAGCATTTT

J: TRBJ2-3
size: .
V: TRBV19
D: TRBD2
CDR3: CASKAGTPGFYTDTQYF
DNA: TGTGCCAGTAAAGCGGGGACTCCCGGGTTCTACACAGATACGCAGTATTTT

J: TRBJ2-2
size: once
V: TRBV5-1
D: TRBD2
CDR3: CASSLLAGEVGELFF
DNA: TGCGCCAGCAGCTTGCTAGCGGGAGAGGTCGGGGAGCTGTTTTTT

J: TRBJ2-2
size: .
V: TRBV7-2
D: TRBD2
CDR3: CASSLGLAGAGELFF
DNA: TGTGCCAGCAGCTTAGGACTAGCGGGAGCCGGGGAGCTGTTTTTT

J: TRBJ2-1
size: .
V: TRBV6-5
D: TRBD2
CDR3: CASSYGAGGKNEQFF
DNA: TGTGCCAGCAGTTACGGGGCGGGAGGAAAGAATGAGCAGTTCTTC

J: TRBJ2-5
size: once
V: TRBV5-1
D: .
CDR3: CASSLQGSAGVGIETQYF
DNA: TGCGCCAGCAGCTTGCAGGGTAGCGCAGGGGTTGGTATAGAGACCCAGTACTTC

J: TRBJ1-2
size: .
V: TRBV7-9
D: TRBD1
CDR3: CASSPPRGPDYGYTF
DNA: TGTGCCAGCAGCCCACCCAGGGGGCCCGACTATGGCTACACCTTC

J: TRBJ1-1
size: .
V: TRBV4-1
D: TRBD1
CDR3: CASLSGTGKTEAFF
DNA: TGCGCCAGCCTGTCCGGGACAGGGAAAACTGAAGCTTTCTTT

J: TRBJ1-4
size: .
V: TRBV2
D: TRBD1
CDR3: CASSDWDRVEEKLFF
DNA: TGTGCCAGCAGTGATTGGGACAGGGTGGAAGAAAAACTGTTTTTT

J: TRBJ1-2
size: .
V: TRBV19
D: TRBD1
CDR3: CASSVQTGTAYGYTF
DNA: TGTGCCAGTAGTGTCCAAACGGGGACAGCCTATGGCTACACCTTC

J: TRBJ2-7
size: .
V: TRBV5-5
D: TRBD2
CDR3: CASSSTSGRGNEQYF
DNA: TGTGCCAGCAGCTCCACTAGCGGGAGAGGCAACGAGCAGTACTTC

J: TRBJ2-7
size: .
V: TRBV10-3
D: TRBD2
CDR3: CAISDLAGGPDEQYF
DNA: TGTGCCATCAGTGATTTAGCGGGAGGGCCGGACGAGCAGTACTTC

J: TRBJ2-1
size: .
V: TRBV30
D: .
CDR3: CASATGGPVNGQFF
DNA: TGTGCCTCGGCGACAGGTGGGCCAGTCAATGGGCAGTTCTTC

J: TRBJ2-1
size: .
V: TRBV23-1
D: .
CDR3: CASSQSGTIYNEQFF
DNA: TGCGCCAGCAGTCAATCCGGGACAATATACAATGAGCAGTTCTTC

J: TRBJ2-5
size: few
V: TRBV29-1
D: .
CDR3: CSAFGNRETQYF
DNA: TGCAGCGCTTTCGGGAACCGAGAGACCCAGTACTTC

J: TRBJ2-5
size: .
V: TRBV7-8
D: .
CDR3: CASSRRTAAKEGTQYF
DNA: TGTGCCAGCAGCCGACGAACTGCCGCCAAAGAGGGGACCCAGTACTTC

J: TRBJ2-5
size: .
V: TRBV6-5
D: TRBD2
CDR3: CASRTQTSAQETQYF
DNA: TGTGCCAGCAGAACCCAGACTAGCGCACAAGAGACCCAGTACTTC

J: TRBJ1-1
size: .
V: TRBV6-6
D: TRBD1
CDR3: CASSHQTGLNTEAFF
DNA: TGTGCCAGCAGCCACCAGACAGGGTTGAACACTGAAGCTTTCTTT

J: TRBJ2-2
size: .
V: TRBV2
D: TRBD1
CDR3: CASNRGPARGTGELFF
DNA: TGTGCCAGCAACAGGGGTCCAGCGCGAGGCACCGGGGAGCTGTTTTTT

J: TRBJ1-2
size: .
V: TRBV5-1
D: TRBD1
CDR3: CASTGQGQGGYTF
DNA: TGCGCCAGCACCGGACAGGGGCAGGGAGGCTACACCTTC

J: TRBJ1-2
size: .
V: TRBV5-6
D: TRBD1
CDR3: CASSGQVFNYGYTF
DNA: TGTGCCAGCAGCGGACAGGTCTTTAACTATGGCTACACCTTC

J: TRBJ2-7
size: once
V: TRBV4-1
D: TRBD2
CDR3: CASSQRPSTGPGSGSPHEQYF
DNA: TGCGCCAGCAGCCAAAGACCCTCGACAGGACCAGGGAGCGGGAGTCCCCACGAGCAGTACTTC

J: TRBJ2-7
size: .
V: TRBV11-2
D: .
CDR3: CASSARRGYEQYF
DNA: TGTGCCAGCAGCGCGCGCAGGGGTTACGAGCAGTACTTC

J: TRBJ1-5
size: .
V: TRBV6-1
D: .
CDR3: CASTRGGLGNQPQHF
DNA: TGTGCCAGCACGCGGGGGGGGCTAGGCAATCAGCCCCAGCATTTT

J: TRBJ1-5
size: .
V: TRBV6-5
D: TRBD1
CDR3: CASSSKSGTGNQPQHF
DNA: TGTGCCAGCAGTTCCAAATCCGGGACAGGCAATCAGCCCCAGCATTTT

J: TRBJ1-5
size: .
V: TRBV7-6
D: .
CDR3: CASSPGELGNQPQHF
DNA: TGTGCCAGCAGCCCAGGGGAGTTGGGCAATCAGCCCCAGCATTTT

J: TRBJ2-7
size: few
V: TRBV5-1
D: TRBD1
CDR3: CACEPGQGSYEQYF
DNA: TGCGCCTGTGAACCGGGACAGGGTTCCTACGAGCAGTACTTC

J: TRBJ2-1
size: .
V: TRBV2
D: .
CDR3: CASNVATSYNEQFF
DNA: TGTGCCAGCAATGTAGCGACTTCCTACAATGAGCAGTTCTTC

J: TRBJ1-5
size: .
V: TRBV5-1
D: .
CDR3: CASSFDSNSNQPQHF
DNA: TGCGCCAGCAGCTTTGACAGTAATAGCAATCAGCCCCAGCATTTT

J: TRBJ2-6
size: .
V: TRBV28
D: .
CDR3: CASSLRVHSGANVLTF
DNA: TGTGCCAGCAGTTTGAGGGTTCACTCTGGGGCCAACGTCCTGACTTTC

J: TRBJ1-4
size: .
V: TRBV4-1
D: .
CDR3: CASSQLRQFDEKLFF
DNA: TGCGCCAGCAGCCAACTTCGACAGTTCGATGAAAAACTGTTTTTT

J: TRBJ1-5
size: .
V: TRBV27
D: .
CDR3: CASAPGLLHGGYQPQHF
DNA: TGTGCCAGCGCCCCCGGCCTATTACACGGGGGTTATCAGCCCCAGCATTTT

J: TRBJ1-3
size: .
V: TRBV28
D: TRBD1
CDR3: CASRTTGDGNTIYF
DNA: TGTGCCAGCAGGACCACAGGGGATGGAAACACCATATATTTT

J: TRBJ2-7
size: .
V: TRBV28
D: .
CDR3: CASSLWQAAYEQYF
DNA: TGTGCCAGCAGTTTATGGCAGGCCGCCTACGAGCAGTACTTC

J: TRBJ2-2
size: .
V: TRBV19
D: .
CDR3: CASSTGTLVSGELFF
DNA: TGTGCCAGTAGTACCGGGACACTAGTCAGCGGGGAGCTGTTTTTT

J: TRBJ2-5
size: .
V: TRBV29-1
D: TRBD2
CDR3: CSVGGGKGETQYF
DNA: TGCAGCGTTGGGGGAGGGAAGGGAGAGACCCAGTACTTC

J: TRBJ1-4
size: .
V: TRBV11-2
D: .
CDR3: CASGEGATNEKLFF
DNA: TGTGCCAGCGGGGAGGGGGCAACTAATGAAAAACTGTTTTTT